A single sample gave rise to the 23 T cell receptor beta chains below, sequenced in a study of cytomegalovirus exposure and HLA in healthy donors. Data came from immunoSEQ multiplex PCR; TCRdb stores just in-frame clones and leaves some out. The table shows 130,000 to 150,000 clones, with roughly nine tenths occurring only once. Sample: PBMCs. The source is a woman younger than 35 in good health and CMV-seropositive.

This chain joins TRBV5-4 and TRBJ2-7; TRBD1 matches 7 bases. Germline assignment: CDR1 SGHNT and CDR2 YYREEE (reference sequence). This CDR3 region has 15 residues. After removal of 0 bases from V and 4 bases from J, the junction contained 7 bases not matched to a gene. As DNA, the CDR3 is TGTGCCAGCAGCTTGGGGCAGGGGGTGAGATACGAGCAGTACTTC. Its protein product is CASSLGQGVRYEQYF.

This chain joins TRBV19 and TRBJ2-1; 13 bases are a match to TRBD2. CDR3 size: 15 residues. Germline CDR1 is LNHDA and CDR2 is SQIVND (reference sequence). J was trimmed by 7 bases and V by 7 bases; bases with no gene match: 7. In nucleotides, the CDR3 is TGTGCCAGTACCCCGACTAGCGGGGGGTGGAATGAGCAGTTCTTC. It encodes CASTPTSGGWNEQFF.

J is TRBJ2-3 and V is TRBV6-5, with TRBD1 matching 7 bases. The CDR3 covers 15 residues. The trim removed 7 bases at V and 2 bases at J, leaving 9 bases unmatched. Per germline, CDR1 MNHEY and CDR2 SVGAGI. CDR3 region: CASTTYRGHTDTQYF. The CDR3 DNA reads as TGTGCCAGCACTACTTACAGGGGTCACACAGATACGCAGTATTTT.

This clone was detected only a few times. This chain joins TRBV28 and TRBJ1-5; no reliable D call. The germline CDR1 and CDR2 sequences are MDHEN and SYDVKM. Trimming removed 2 bases at V and 3 bases at J, with 8 bases between. This CDR3 contains 14 residues. Here the CDR3 DNA reads TGTGCCAGCAGTTTAGTCCAGGTCAATCAGCCCCAGCATTTT. This sequence encodes CASSLVQVNQPQHF.

The rearrangement uses TRBV6-4 and TRBJ2-3; TRBD2 aligns across 13 bases. This CDR3 is built from 17 residues. Germline V gene lookup returns CDR1 MRHNA and CDR2 SNTAGT. With 0 bases clipped from V and 3 bases from J, the junction kept 3 bases outside the gene matches. CDR3 DNA sequence: TGTGCCAGCAGTGACTCGGCGACTAGCGGGGGGACAGATACGCAGTATTTT. Its translation: CASSDSATSGGTDTQYF.

V and J are TRBV19 and TRBJ2-6; TRBD1 matches at 9 bases. This CDR3 contains 19 residues. V lost 5 bases and J lost 4; bases outside the gene matches: 15. CDR1 LNHDA and CDR2 SQIVND come from the germline V gene (reference sequence). CDR3 coding DNA: TGTGCCAGTAGTGCGCAACAGGGGGCCCTTTGGGGAGGGGCCAACGTCCTGACTTTC. This translates into CASSAQQGALWGGANVLTF.

This clone was seen a single time. V is TRBV2 and J is TRBJ2-5, with 12 bases matching TRBD2. The V and J ends lost 6 bases and 5 bases, in that order; junction bases with no gene match: 10. Looked up from germline, CDR1 is SNHLY and CDR2 is FYNNEI. This CDR3 has 16 amino acids. The CDR3 spells CASRRTSGIIGETQYF. The CDR3 region has the DNA TGTGCCAGCAGGAGGACTAGCGGGATAATTGGGGAGACCCAGTACTTC.

J is TRBJ2-3 and V is TRBV9; perhaps TRBD2 as D (6 bases). The CDR3 spans 15 residues. CDR1 and CDR2 (germline): SGDLS, YYNGEE. Trimming pared 5 bases from V and 2 bases from J, leaving 15 bases between. CDR3: CASRAGQLSTDTQYF. The DNA for the CDR3 is TGTGCCAGCAGGGCGGGGCAGTTATCCACAGATACGCAGTATTTT.

The V gene is TRBV9, the J gene TRBJ1-2; D is unresolved. The CDR3 runs 15 residues. V lost 0 bases and J 0 bases, leaving 9 bases between the germline ends. The germline gives CDR1 SGDLS, CDR2 YYNGEE. The CDR3 DNA reads as TGTGCCAGCAGCGTAGCCGGGGATTCTAACTATGGCTACACCTTC. It codes for CASSVAGDSNYGYTF.

J is TRBJ1-2 and V is TRBV29-1; the D gene is possibly TRBD1 (5 bases). V lost 3 bases, J lost 1 base, and 6 bases lay in between. This CDR3 comprises 12 residues. Germline V gene sequence: CDR1 SQVTM, CDR2 ANQGSEA. The DNA of the CDR3 is TGCAGCGTTGATCAGGGTAACTATGGCTACACCTTC. The encoded protein is CSVDQGNYGYTF.

V gene TRBV4-2 combines with J gene TRBJ2-7; 10 bases match TRBD2. CDR1 LGHNA and CDR2 YNFKEQ come from the germline V gene. The CDR3 runs 17 residues. Trimming took 0 bases from V and 7 from J; bases not matched to a gene: 12. The CDR3 nucleotides are TGTGCCAGCAGCCAAGAGAGGGGCCAGCGGGGGGGTGGAGAGCAGTACTTC. Translating it yields CASSQERGQRGGGEQYF.

This chain joins TRBV7-2 and TRBJ1-4, with D unresolved. In germline, CDR1 is SGHTA, CDR2 FQGNSA. V lost 2 bases and J lost 0, with 7 bases in between. This CDR3 is built from 15 residues. The CDR3 reads CASSLSRTTNEKLFF. CDR3 in DNA: TGTGCCAGCAGCTTATCCAGGACAACTAATGAAAAACTGTTTTTT.

The chain recombines TRBV6-1 with TRBJ2-3; perhaps TRBD2 as D (5 bases). Germline V gene lookup returns CDR1 MNHNS and CDR2 SASEGT. Trimming pared 5 bases from V and 2 bases from J, leaving 14 bases between. The CDR3 length is 15 residues. CDR3: CASSPPGLFTDTQYF. In DNA form, the CDR3 reads TGTGCCAGCAGTCCCCCCGGACTCTTCACAGATACGCAGTATTTT.

The gene calls are TRBV7-9 and TRBJ1-1, with D perhaps matching TRBD1 (5 bases). Germline CDR1 and CDR2: SEHNR and FQNEAQ (reference sequence). V lost 1 base and J 6 bases, leaving 12 bases between the germline ends. This CDR3 comprises 14 residues. The CDR3 DNA reads as TGTGCCAGCAGCTTAGATTACCAGGGCCCTGAAGCTTTCTTT. This encodes CASSLDYQGPEAFF.

V usage is TRBV9 and J usage is TRBJ1-2, with 10 bases aligning to TRBD1. V was clipped by 3 bases and J by 6 bases; unmatched bases: 11. The CDR3 totals 16 residues. The germline V gene has CDR1 SGDLS and CDR2 YYNGEE. CDR3 in amino acids: CASSETSDRGFHGYTF. In DNA form, the CDR3 reads TGTGCCAGCAGCGAAACCTCGGACAGGGGGTTCCATGGCTACACCTTC.

The chain joins TRBV15 to TRBJ2-1; 10 bases are shared with TRBD2. Germline V gene data show CDR1 as LNHNV and CDR2 as YYDKDF (reference sequence). Germline trimming cut 4 bases from V and 6 bases from J; bases unmatched to any gene: 3. This CDR3 has 14 residues. CDR3 sequence reads: CATSTGTSVNEQFF. As DNA, the CDR3 is TGTGCCACCAGCACCGGGACTAGCGTCAATGAGCAGTTCTTC.

The rearrangement joins TRBV11-2 to TRBJ1-1; D not certain. Germline V lookup: CDR1 SGHAT, CDR2 FQNNGV. The CDR3 has 14 residues. Trimming pared 2 bases from V and 3 bases from J, leaving 10 bases between. DNA of the CDR3: TGTGCCAGCAGCTTATCCCCACGGGACACTGAAGCTTTCTTT. This gives the protein CASSLSPRDTEAFF.

The chain recombines TRBV30 with TRBJ2-7; no clear D. Trimming cost V 4 bases and J 2 bases, with 9 bases left between them. Germline CDR1 GTSNPN, CDR2 SVGIG (reference sequence). There are 12 residues in the CDR3. Here the CDR3 DNA reads TGTGCCTGGATGTCGCCTACCTACGAGCAGTACTTC. Translated, it gives CAWMSPTYEQYF.

This clone turned up a few times. The rearrangement links TRBV4-2 to TRBJ2-1, with 7 bases lining up with TRBD2. From germline, CDR1 is LGHNA and CDR2 YNFKEQ. The CDR3 sequence is 15 residues long. Trimming at V came to 2 bases and at J to 4 bases, leaving 5 bases not matched to a gene. The CDR3 DNA reads TGTGCCAGCAGCCAACCGGGGGGATCATACAATGAGCAGTTCTTC. Translating it yields CASSQPGGSYNEQFF.

The chain uses TRBV12-5 and TRBJ2-7; unclear D gene. Trimming shortened V by 3 bases and J by 2 bases, and 20 bases separated the two germline ends. The CDR3 contains 17 residues. CDR1 LGHNT and CDR2 FRNRAP come from the germline V gene. Here the CDR3 DNA reads TGTGCTAGTGGTTTTACCCCCCCGCGTTTCCCCGCCTACGAGCAGTACTTC. Amino acids: CASGFTPPRFPAYEQYF.

The J gene is TRBJ2-7, the V gene TRBV7-7; weak D call: TRBD1 (7 bases). Trimming left V 4 bases short and J 6 bases short, with 13 bases between. Germline V gene lookup returns CDR1 SSHAT and CDR2 FNYEAQ (reference sequence). CDR3 length equals 13 residues. In DNA, the CDR3 is TGTGCCAGCAGCTCCGGACAGGAGGGCGAGCAGTACTTC. Its translation: CASSSGQEGEQYF.

V gene TRBV6-1 combines with J gene TRBJ2-7; TRBD1 matches at 10 bases. The CDR3 sequence is 14 residues long. The trim removed 8 bases at V and 6 bases at J, leaving 10 bases unmatched. Germline V lookup: CDR1 MNHNS, CDR2 SASEGT. CDR3 coding DNA: TGTGCCAGCGTTCAAGGGACAGGGGTCCCCGAGCAGTACTTC. Its translation is CASVQGTGVPEQYF.

The J gene is TRBJ2-7, the V gene TRBV5-4; 8 positions agree with TRBD2. The V segment lost 4 bases and the J segment 2 bases; nucleotides outside the gene matches: 5. Germline loops: CDR1 SGHNT, CDR2 YYREEE (reference sequence). This CDR3 spans 14 amino acids. The CDR3 DNA follows: TGTGCCAGCAGCCGGGAGGGACGTACCTACGAGCAGTACTTC. This gives the protein CASSREGRTYEQYF.